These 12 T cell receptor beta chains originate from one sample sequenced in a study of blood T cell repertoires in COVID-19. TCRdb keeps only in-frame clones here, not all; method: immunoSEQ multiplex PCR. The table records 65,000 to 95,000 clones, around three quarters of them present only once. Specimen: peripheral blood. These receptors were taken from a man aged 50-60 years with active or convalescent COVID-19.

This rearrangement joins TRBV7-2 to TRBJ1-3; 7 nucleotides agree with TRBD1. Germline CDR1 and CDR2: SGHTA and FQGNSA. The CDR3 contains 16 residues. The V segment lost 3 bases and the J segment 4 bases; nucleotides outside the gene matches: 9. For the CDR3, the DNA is TGTGCCAGCAGCTTGGAGGGGGCGCTAATCGGAAACACCATATATTTT. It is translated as CASSLEGALIGNTIYF.

The CDR3 region has the DNA TGTGCCAAACGACCTAGCGGGGGGTTTTTAGCCCCCAAAGGTACGCAGTATTTT. Protein product: CAKRPSGGFLAPKGTQYF. The V gene is TRBV28, the J gene TRBJ2-3, with 11 bases fitting TRBD2. The V gene end was trimmed by 10 bases and the J gene end by 8 bases; junction bases not matched to a gene: 23. Germline values: CDR1 MDHEN, CDR2 SYDVKM. CDR3 length: 18 amino acids.

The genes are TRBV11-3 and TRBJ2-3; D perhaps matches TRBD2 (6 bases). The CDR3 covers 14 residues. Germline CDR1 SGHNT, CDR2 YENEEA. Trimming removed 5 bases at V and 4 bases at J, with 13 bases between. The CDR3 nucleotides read TGTGCCAGCAGCCCAACGGGGGTGGCAGATACGCAGTATTTT. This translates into CASSPTGVADTQYF.

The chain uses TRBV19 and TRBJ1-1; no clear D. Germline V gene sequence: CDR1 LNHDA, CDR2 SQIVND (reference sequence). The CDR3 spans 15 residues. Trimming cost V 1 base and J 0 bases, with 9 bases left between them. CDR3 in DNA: TGTGCCAGTAGTATAGGAGGACTCCTGAACACTGAAGCTTTCTTT. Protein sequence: CASSIGGLLNTEAFF. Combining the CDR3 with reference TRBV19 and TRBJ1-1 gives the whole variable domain DGGITQSPKYLFRKEGQNVTLSCEQNLNHDAMYWYRQDPGQGLRLIYYSQIVNDFQKGDIAEGYSVSREKKESFPLTVTSAQKNPTAFYLCASSIGGLLNTEAFFGQGTRLTVV.

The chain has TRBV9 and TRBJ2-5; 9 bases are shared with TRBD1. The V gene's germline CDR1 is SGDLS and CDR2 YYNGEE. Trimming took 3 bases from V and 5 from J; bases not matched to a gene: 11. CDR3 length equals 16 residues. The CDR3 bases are TGTGCCAGCAGCGCCGGGGACAGGGAGGGTGTGGAGACCCAGTACTTC. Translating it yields CASSAGDREGVETQYF.

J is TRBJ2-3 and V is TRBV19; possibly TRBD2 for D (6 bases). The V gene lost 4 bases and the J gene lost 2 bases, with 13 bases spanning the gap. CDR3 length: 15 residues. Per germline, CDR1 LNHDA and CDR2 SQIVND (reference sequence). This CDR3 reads CASSRTGLYTDTQYF. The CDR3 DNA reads TGTGCCAGTAGTAGGACGGGACTCTACACAGATACGCAGTATTTT.

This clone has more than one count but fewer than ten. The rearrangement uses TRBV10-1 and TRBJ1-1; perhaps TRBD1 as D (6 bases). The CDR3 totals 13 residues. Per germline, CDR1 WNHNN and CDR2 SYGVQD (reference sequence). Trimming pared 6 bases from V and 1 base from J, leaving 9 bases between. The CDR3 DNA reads TGCGCCAGCAGGGGGACATCGAACACTGAAGCTTTCTTT. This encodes CASRGTSNTEAFF.

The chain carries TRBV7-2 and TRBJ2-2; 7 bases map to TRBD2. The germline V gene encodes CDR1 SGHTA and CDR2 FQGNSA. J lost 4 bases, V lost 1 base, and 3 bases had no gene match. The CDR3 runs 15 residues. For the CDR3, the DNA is TGTGCCAGCAGCTTAGGGACTAGACGCACCGGGGAGCTGTTTTTT. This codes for CASSLGTRRTGELFF.

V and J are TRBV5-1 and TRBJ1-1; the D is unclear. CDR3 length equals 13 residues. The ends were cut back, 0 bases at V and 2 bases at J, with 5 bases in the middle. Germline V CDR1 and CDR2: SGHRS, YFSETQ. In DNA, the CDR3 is TGCGCCAGCAGCTTGGGTACTAACACTGAAGCTTTCTTT. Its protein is CASSLGTNTEAFF.

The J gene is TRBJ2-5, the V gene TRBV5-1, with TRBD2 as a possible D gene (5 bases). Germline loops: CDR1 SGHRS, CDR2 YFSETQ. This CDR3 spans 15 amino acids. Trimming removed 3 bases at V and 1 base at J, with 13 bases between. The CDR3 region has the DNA TGCGCCAGCAGCTCCAACGGGGTCGCCCAAGAGACCCAGTACTTC. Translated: CASSSNGVAQETQYF.

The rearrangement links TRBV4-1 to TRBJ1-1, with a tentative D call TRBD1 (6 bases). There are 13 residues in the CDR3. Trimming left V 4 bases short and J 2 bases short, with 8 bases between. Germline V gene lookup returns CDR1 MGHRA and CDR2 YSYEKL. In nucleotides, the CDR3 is TGCGCCAGCAGCCCGACAGGAAACACTGAAGCTTTCTTT. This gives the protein CASSPTGNTEAFF.

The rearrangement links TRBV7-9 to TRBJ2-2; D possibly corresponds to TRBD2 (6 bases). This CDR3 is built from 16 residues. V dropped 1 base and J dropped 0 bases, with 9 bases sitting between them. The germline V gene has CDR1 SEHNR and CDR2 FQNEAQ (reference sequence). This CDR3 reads CASSLVAGTNTGELFF. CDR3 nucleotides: TGTGCCAGCAGCTTAGTTGCGGGGACGAACACCGGGGAGCTGTTTTTT.